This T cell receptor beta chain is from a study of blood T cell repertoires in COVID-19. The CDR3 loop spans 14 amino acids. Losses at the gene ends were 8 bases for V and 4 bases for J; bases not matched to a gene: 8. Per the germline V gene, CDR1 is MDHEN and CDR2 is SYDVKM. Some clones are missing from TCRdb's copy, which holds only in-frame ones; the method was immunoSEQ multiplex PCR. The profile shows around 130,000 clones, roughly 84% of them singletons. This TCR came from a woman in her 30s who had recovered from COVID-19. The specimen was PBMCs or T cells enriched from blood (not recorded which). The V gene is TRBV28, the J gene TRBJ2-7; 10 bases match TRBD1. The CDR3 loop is CASRDRGRRYEQYF. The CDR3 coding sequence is TGTGCCAGCCGCGACAGGGGGCGCAGATACGAGCAGTACTTC.